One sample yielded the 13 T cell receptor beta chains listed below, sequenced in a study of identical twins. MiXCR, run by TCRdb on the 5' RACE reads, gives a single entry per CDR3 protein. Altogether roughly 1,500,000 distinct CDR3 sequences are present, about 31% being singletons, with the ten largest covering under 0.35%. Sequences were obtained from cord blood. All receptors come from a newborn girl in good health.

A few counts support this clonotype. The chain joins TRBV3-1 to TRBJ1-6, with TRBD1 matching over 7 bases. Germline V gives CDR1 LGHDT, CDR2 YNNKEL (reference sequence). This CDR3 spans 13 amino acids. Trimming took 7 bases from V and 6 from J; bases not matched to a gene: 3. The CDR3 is CASTGQLNSPLHF. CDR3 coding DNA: TGTGCCAGCACGGGACAGCTTAATTCACCCCTCCACTTT.

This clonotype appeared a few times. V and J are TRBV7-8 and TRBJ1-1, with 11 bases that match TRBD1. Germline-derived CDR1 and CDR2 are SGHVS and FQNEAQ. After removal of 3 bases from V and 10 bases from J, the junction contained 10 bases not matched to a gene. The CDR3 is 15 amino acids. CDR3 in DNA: TGTGCCAGCAGCTTCGCACCCGGACAGGGGGCAGGAGCTTTCTTT. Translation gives CASSFAPGQGAGAFF.

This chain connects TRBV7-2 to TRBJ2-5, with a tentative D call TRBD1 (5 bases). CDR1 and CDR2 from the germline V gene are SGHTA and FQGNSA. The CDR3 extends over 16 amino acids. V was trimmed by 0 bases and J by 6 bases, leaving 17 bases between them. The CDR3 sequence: CASSLAGVVGVKTQYF. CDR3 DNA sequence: TGTGCCAGCAGCTTAGCCGGCGTAGTAGGGGTGAAGACCCAGTACTTC.

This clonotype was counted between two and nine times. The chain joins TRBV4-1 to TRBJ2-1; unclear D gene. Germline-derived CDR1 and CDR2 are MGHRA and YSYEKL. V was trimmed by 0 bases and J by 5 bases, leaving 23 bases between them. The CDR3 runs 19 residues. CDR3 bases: TGCGCCAGCAGCCAAGATCCGGGCCGGTTGCGCAGCTCGGACAATGAGCAGTTCTTC. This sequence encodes CASSQDPGRLRSSDNEQFF.

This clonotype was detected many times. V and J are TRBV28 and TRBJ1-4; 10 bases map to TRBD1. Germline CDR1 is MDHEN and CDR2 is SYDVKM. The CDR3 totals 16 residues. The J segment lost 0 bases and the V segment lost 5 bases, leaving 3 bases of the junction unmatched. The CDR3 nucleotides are TGTGCCAGCAGTCCCGGGACAGGGGCAACTAATGAAAAACTGTTTTTT. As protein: CASSPGTGATNEKLFF.

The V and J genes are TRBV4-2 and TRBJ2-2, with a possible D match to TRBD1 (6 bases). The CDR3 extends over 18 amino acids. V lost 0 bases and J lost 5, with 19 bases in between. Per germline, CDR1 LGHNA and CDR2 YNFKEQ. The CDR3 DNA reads TGTGCCAGCAGCCAAGAATCCCACAGGGCCGCGGGTACCGGGGAGCTGTTTTTT. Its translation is CASSQESHRAAGTGELFF.

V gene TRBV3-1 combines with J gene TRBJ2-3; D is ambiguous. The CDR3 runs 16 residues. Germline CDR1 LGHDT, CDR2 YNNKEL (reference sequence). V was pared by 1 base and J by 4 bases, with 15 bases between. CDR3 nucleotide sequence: TGTGCCAGCAGCCAAGTTCACCCTTTGGCGTCAGATACGCAGTATTTT. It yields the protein CASSQVHPLASDTQYF.

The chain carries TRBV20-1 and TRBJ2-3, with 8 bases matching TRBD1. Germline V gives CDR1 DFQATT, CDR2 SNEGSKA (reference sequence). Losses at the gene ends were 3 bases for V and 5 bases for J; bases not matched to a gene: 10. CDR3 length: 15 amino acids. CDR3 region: CSASLLGQERDTQYF. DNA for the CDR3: TGCAGTGCTAGTTTGTTGGGACAGGAGAGAGATACGCAGTATTTT.

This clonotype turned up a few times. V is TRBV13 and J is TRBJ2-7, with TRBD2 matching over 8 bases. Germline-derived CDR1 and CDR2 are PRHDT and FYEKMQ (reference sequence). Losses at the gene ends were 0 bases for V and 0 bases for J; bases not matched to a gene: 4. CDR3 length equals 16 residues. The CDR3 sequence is CASSLGLAGHSYEQYF. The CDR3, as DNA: TGTGCCAGCAGCTTAGGCCTAGCGGGTCACTCCTACGAGCAGTACTTC.

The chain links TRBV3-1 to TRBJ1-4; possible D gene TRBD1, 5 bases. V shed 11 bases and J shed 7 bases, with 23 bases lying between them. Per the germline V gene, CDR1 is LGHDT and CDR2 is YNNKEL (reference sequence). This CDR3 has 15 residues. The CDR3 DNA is TGTGCCGCCGGGGGAGTGAGGTCCGGGGGTGAAAAACTGTTTTTT. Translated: CAAGGVRSGGEKLFF. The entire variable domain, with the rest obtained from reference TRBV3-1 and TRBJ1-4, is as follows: DTAVSQTPKYLVTQMGNDKSIKCEQNLGHDTMYWYKQDSKKFLKIMFSYNNKELIINETVPNRFSPKSPDKAHLNLHINSLELGDSAVYFCAAGGVRSGGEKLFFGSGTQLSVL.

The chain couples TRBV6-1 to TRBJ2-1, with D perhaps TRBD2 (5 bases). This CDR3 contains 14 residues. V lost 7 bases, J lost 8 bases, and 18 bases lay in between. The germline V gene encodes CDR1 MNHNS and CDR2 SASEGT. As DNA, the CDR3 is TGTGCCAGCACTCGGTCAGGTGGAGGATATGAGCAGTTCTTC. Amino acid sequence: CASTRSGGGYEQFF.

CDR3 loop: CAITGTTGGRTEAFF. The CDR3 region has the DNA TGTGCCATCACTGGGACCACAGGGGGCAGGACTGAAGCTTTCTTT. The chain recombines TRBV10-3 with TRBJ1-1; TRBD1 aligns across 9 bases. The CDR3 extends over 15 amino acids. Trimming took 7 bases from V and 5 from J; bases not matched to a gene: 11. Germline V gene data show CDR1 as ENHRY and CDR2 as SYGVKD.

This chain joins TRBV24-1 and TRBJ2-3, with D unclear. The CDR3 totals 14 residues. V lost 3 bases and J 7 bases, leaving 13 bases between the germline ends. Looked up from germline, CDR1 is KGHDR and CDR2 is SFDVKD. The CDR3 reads CATSDTWSGYTQYF. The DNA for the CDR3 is TGTGCCACCAGTGATACGTGGAGTGGATATACGCAGTATTTT.